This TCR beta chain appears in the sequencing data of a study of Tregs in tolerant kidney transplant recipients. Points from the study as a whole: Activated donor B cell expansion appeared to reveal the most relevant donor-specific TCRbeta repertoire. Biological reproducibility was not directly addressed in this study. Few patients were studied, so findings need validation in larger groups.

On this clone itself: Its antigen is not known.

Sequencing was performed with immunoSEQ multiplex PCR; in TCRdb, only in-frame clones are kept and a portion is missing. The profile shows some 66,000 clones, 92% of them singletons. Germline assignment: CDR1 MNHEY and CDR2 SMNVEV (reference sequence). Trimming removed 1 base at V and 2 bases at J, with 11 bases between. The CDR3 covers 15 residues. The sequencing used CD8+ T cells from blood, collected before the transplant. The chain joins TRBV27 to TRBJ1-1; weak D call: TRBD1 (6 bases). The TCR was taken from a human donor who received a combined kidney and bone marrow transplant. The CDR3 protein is CASSLWGHTNTEAFF. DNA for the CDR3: TGTGCCAGCAGTTTATGGGGACATACCAACACTGAAGCTTTCTTT.